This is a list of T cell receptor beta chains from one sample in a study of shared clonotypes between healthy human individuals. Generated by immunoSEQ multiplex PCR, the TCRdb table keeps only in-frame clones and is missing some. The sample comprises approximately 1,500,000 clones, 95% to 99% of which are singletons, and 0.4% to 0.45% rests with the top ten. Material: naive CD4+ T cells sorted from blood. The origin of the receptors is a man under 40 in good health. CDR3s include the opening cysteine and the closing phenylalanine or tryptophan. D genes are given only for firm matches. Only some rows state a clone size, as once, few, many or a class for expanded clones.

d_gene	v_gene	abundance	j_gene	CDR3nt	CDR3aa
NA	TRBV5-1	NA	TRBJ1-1	TGCGCCAGCAGCTTCGAGGGTTCCATATCCTCAGCTTTCTTT	CASSFEGSISSAFF
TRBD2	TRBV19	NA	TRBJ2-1	TGTGCCAGTAGTATAGGAAATAGCGGGAGGTACGATGAGCAGTTCTTC	CASSIGNSGRYDEQFF
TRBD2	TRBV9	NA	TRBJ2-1	TGTGCCAGCAGCGTCGGACTAGCGGCAAATGAGCAGTTCTTC	CASSVGLAANEQFF
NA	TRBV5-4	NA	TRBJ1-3	TGTGCCAGCAGCTTGGTTGGGAGCTCTGGAAACACCATATATTTT	CASSLVGSSGNTIYF
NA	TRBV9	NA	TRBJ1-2	TGTGCCAGCAGCGCATCACCTACGACAGGTCGCGGCTACACCTTC	CASSASPTTGRGYTF
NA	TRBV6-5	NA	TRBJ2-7	TGTGCCAGCAGTCGCGACGGAAGTAGCTCCTACGAGCAGTACTTC	CASSRDGSSSYEQYF
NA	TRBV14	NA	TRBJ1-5	TGTGCCAACCGGGACTCACCTCGTCGGAATCAGCCCCAGCATTTT	CANRDSPRRNQPQHF
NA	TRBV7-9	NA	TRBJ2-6	TGTGCCAGCAGCCATGACAGTCTCTCTGGGGCCAACGTCCTGACTTTC	CASSHDSLSGANVLTF
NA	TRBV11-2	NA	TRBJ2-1	TGTGCCAGCAGCTTAACCCCCTATGAGGAGCAGTTCTTC	CASSLTPYEEQFF
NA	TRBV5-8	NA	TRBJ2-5	TGTGCCAGCAGCTTGTCCCGAGAGACCCAGTACTTC	CASSLSRETQYF
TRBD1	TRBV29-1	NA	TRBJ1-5	TGCAGCGTCGCAGGGGGGGATCAGCCCCAGCATTTT	CSVAGGDQPQHF
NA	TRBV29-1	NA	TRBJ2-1	TGCAGCGCCGTTACTAGCAGCTACAATGAGCAGTTCTTC	CSAVTSSYNEQFF
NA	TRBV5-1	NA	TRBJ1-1	TGCGCCAGCAGCTTGGCCGCGGTGAACACTGAAGCTTTCTTT	CASSLAAVNTEAFF
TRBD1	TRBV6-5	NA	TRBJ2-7	TGTGCCAGCAGGAGGACAGGGGGACACGAGCAGTACTTC	CASRRTGGHEQYF
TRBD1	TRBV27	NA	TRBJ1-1	TGTGCCAGCTGGCCCCTTCGGTGGCAGGGGGCTCGGGGGGAAGCTTTCTTT	CASWPLRWQGARGEAFF
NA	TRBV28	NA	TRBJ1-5	TGTGCCAGCAGTTTCGCTTCTAGTGCGCATTTT	CASSFASSAHF
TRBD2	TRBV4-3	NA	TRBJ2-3	TGCGCCAGCAGCCAAGAGGGAGCGGGAGCAAAAGATACGCAGTATTTT	CASSQEGAGAKDTQYF
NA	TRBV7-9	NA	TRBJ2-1	TGTGCCAGCAGCTTTACCGCGGTTAATGAGCAGTTCTTC	CASSFTAVNEQFF
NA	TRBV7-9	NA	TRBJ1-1	TGTGCCAGCAGTTTGGACAGAAACACTGAAGCTTTCTTT	CASSLDRNTEAFF
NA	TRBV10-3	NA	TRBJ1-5	TGTGCCATCAGTGGCAGGCTCTCCCAGCCCCAGCATTTT	CAISGRLSQPQHF
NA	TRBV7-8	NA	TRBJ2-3	TGTGCCAGCAGCTTACCGGGAGCCCCAGATACGCAGTATTTT	CASSLPGAPDTQYF
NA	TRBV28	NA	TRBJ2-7	TGTGCCAGCAGTTTCCCATACGGGCAGTACTTC	CASSFPYGQYF
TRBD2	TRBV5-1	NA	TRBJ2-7	TGCGCCAGCAGCTTGGGACTAGCTGATACCTACGAGCAGTACTTC	CASSLGLADTYEQYF
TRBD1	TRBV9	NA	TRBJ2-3	TGTGCCAGCAGCGGAGGGACAGGGGGCACAGATACGCAGTATTTT	CASSGGTGGTDTQYF
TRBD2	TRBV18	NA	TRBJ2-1	TGTGCCAGCTCACCGGGACTAGCGGGAGCTAACAATGAGCAGTTCTTC	CASSPGLAGANNEQFF
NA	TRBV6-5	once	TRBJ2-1	TGTGCCAGCAGCCGACAGAATACCTACAATGAGCAGTTCTTC	CASSRQNTYNEQFF
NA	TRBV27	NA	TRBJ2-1	TGTGCCAGCAGTTTTAGCGGAAATTCCTACAATGAGCAGTTCTTC	CASSFSGNSYNEQFF
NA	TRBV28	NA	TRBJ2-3	TGTGCCAGCAGTTTACGGGGAAGCACAGATACGCAGTATTTT	CASSLRGSTDTQYF
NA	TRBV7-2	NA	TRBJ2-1	TGTGCCAGCAGCTTAGAGGGGTTTACCGTTTACAATGAGCAGTTCTTC	CASSLEGFTVYNEQFF
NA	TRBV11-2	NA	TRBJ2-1	TGTGCCAGCAGTCAGGGGGCTAGCGGGGTGTTGAGTGAGCAGTTCTTC	CASSQGASGVLSEQFF
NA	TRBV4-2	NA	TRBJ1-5	TGTGCCAGCAGCCTGACGGGGGGCAATCAGCCCCAGCATTTT	CASSLTGGNQPQHF
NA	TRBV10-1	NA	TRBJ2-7	TGCGCCAGCAGTGAGTCTAGCTACGAGCAGTACTTC	CASSESSYEQYF
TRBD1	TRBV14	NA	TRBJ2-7	TGTGCCAGCAGCGGACAGGACAGGGTGGGACTCGAGCAGTACTTC	CASSGQDRVGLEQYF
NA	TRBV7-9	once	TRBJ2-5	TGTGCCAGCAGCGACACCCAGTACCAAGAGACCCAGTACTTC	CASSDTQYQETQYF
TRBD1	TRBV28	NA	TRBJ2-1	TGTGCCAGCAGTCCCGACAGGGCGGGTCAGTTCTTC	CASSPDRAGQFF
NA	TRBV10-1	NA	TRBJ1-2	TGCGCCAGCAGTGAGTCGCGGGTGGCCGGGGGCTACACCTTC	CASSESRVAGGYTF
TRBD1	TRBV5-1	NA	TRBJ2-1	TGCGCCAGCAGCTTGGGCCGGGACAGGGACTACAATGAGCAGTTCTTC	CASSLGRDRDYNEQFF
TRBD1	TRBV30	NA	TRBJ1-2	TGTGCCTGGACCCTGGGACAGGGTTCAGGTACCTTC	CAWTLGQGSGTF
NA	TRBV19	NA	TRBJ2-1	TGTGCCAGTAGGACTCAGGGGGGGGTCAATGAGCAGTTCTTC	CASRTQGGVNEQFF
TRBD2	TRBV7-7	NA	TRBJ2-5	TGTGCCAGCAGCTTGGAACTAGCGGGAGTACCGTACTTC	CASSLELAGVPYF
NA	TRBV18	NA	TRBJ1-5	TGTGCCAGCTCACCGTCAGGGAGCAATCAGCCCCAGCATTTT	CASSPSGSNQPQHF
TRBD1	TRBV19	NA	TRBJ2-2	TGTGCCAGTAGTATCAGGGGACAGGGGAGCACCGGGGAGCTGTTTTTT	CASSIRGQGSTGELFF
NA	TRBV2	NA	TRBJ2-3	TGTGCCAGCAGTGAAAAGCAGGCCACAGGTACGCAGTATTTT	CASSEKQATGTQYF
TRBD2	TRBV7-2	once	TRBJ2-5	TGTGCCAGCATCCGGACTAGCGGGTTTTCGGAGACCCAGTACTTC	CASIRTSGFSETQYF
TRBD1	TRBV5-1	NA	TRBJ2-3	TGCGCCAGCAGCCCCGGGACAGTAAGCACAGATACGCAGTATTTT	CASSPGTVSTDTQYF
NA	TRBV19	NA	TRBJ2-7	TGTGCCAGTAGGGCCCGGGCCATCGGCGAGCAGTACTTC	CASRARAIGEQYF
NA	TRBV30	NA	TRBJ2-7	TGTGCCTGGAGCAGCTACTACGAGCAGTACTTC	CAWSSYYEQYF
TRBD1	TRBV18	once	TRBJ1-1	TGTGCCAGCTCACCCCCGGGACAGCGCATGAACACTGAAGCTTTCTTT	CASSPPGQRMNTEAFF
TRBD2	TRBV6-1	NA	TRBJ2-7	TGTGCCAGCAGTCGACTAGCGGGAGTGTACGAGCAGTACTTC	CASSRLAGVYEQYF
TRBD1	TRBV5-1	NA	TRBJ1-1	TGCGCCAGCAGCTTGAGGCCTACAGGGGTAACTGAAGCTTTCTTT	CASSLRPTGVTEAFF
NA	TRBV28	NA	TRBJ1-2	TGTGCCAGCAGCGGGGGATGGGCAGGTGATAACTATGGCTACACCTTC	CASSGGWAGDNYGYTF
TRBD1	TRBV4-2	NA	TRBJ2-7	TGTGCCAGCAGCCCTGGACAGGAGAGTACCTACGAGCAGTACTTC	CASSPGQESTYEQYF
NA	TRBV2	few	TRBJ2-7	TGTGCCAGCAGTGTATACGAGCAGTACTTC	CASSVYEQYF
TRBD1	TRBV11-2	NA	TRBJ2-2	TGTGCCAGCAGCCCCCTGACAGGGACCGGGGAGCTGTTTTTT	CASSPLTGTGELFF
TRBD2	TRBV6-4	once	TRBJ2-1	TGTGCCAGCAGCACAGGACTAGCGGGGACTCGTCGGAATGAGCAGTTCTTC	CASSTGLAGTRRNEQFF
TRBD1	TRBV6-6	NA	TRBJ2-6	TGTGCCAGCAGCCCTACAGGGGCTGGGGCCAACGTCCTGACTTTC	CASSPTGAGANVLTF
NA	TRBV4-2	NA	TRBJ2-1	TGTGCCAGCAGCCGAGGGACGGCAAATGAGCAGTTCTTC	CASSRGTANEQFF
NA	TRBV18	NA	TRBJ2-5	TGTGCCAGCTCACCAGCAGGGGACGAGACCCAGTACTTC	CASSPAGDETQYF
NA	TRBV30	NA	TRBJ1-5	TGTGCCTGGAGTTTTAAGTCGGATCAGCCCCAGCATTTT	CAWSFKSDQPQHF
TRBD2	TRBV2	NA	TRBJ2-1	TGTGCCAGCCTGACTAGCCAAGCACCCAATGAGCAGTTCTTC	CASLTSQAPNEQFF